This T cell receptor beta chain was captured in a study of response to subunit inactivated influenza vaccine. Germline V gives CDR1 SQVTM, CDR2 ANQGSEA. This CDR3 has 14 amino acids. Trimming took off 1 base at V and 3 bases at J, with 12 bases between the two ends. Each CDR3 protein is one row after TCRdb ran MiXCR on the RT-PCR reads. The repertoire holds 500,000 to 550,000 distinct CDR3 sequences, with under 25% as singletons. These data also featured in a second study, about T cells expressing NK-cell markers. In that study: With UMIs, 5'RACE template switching was used to make TCR beta cDNA. In about six donors, dominant CD3+CD56+NKG2C+ clones formed about 1.0-8% of CD8+ cells. For a few donors, these clonotypes were likewise the leading ones in the CD3+CD56-NKG2C+ fraction.

The input for sequencing was CD4+ T cells sorted from PBMCs, taken about 13 days after vaccination. This clonotype was sampled from a man aged 45-65 years who received an inactivated influenza vaccine. V is TRBV29-1 and J is TRBJ1-1; no clear D gene. In DNA form, the CDR3 reads TGCAGCGTTGAAGCCCCACCCGGGTACACTGAAGCTTTCTTT. The encoded protein is CSVEAPPGYTEAFF.